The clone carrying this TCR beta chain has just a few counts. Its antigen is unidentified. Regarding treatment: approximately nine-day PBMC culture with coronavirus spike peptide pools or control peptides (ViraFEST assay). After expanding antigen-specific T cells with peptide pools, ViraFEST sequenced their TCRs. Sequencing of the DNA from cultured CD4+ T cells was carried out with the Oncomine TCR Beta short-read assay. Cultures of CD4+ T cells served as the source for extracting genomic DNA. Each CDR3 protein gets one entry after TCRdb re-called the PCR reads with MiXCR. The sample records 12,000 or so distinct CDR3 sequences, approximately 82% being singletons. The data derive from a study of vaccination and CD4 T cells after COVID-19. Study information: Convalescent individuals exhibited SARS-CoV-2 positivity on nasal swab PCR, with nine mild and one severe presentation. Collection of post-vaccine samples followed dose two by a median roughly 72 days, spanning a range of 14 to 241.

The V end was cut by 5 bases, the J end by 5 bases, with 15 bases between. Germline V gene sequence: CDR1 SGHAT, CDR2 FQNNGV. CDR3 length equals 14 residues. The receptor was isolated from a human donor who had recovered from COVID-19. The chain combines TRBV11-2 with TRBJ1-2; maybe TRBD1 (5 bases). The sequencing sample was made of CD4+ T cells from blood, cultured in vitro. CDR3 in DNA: TGTGCCAGCAGCGCCCCGGGACTCATATATGGCTACACCTTC. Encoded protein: CASSAPGLIYGYTF.